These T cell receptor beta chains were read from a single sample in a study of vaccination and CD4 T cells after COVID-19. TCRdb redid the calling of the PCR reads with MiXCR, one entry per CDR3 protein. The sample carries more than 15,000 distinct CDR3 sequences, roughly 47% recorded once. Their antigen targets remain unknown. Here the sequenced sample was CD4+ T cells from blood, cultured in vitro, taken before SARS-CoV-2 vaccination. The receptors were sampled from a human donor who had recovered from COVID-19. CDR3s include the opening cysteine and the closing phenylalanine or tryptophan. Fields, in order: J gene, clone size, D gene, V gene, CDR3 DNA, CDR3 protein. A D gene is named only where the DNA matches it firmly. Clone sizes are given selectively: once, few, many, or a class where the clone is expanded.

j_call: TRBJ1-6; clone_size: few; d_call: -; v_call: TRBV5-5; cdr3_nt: TGTGCCAGCAGCTTGTCAGATTCACCCCTCCACTTT; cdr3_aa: CASSLSDSPLHF
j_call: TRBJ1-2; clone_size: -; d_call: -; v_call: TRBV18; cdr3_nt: TGTGCCAGCTCACCTAGAGGCGAAGGTATTGGTAAATCCTTC; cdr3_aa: CASSPRGEGIGKSF
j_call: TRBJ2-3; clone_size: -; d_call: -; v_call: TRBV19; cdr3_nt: TGTGCCAGCGCCACCAAAGATACGCAGTATTTT; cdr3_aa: CASATKDTQYF
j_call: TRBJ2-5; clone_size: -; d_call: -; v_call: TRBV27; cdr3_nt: TGTGCCAGCAGCTACGCCGGGGCTCATGAATGGGAGACCCAGTACTTC; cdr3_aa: CASSYAGAHEWETQYF
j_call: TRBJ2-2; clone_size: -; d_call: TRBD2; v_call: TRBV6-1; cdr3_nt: TGTGCCAGTGTTCCGGGACTAGCGGGAGAAGAGGACACCGGGGAGCTGTTTTTT; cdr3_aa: CASVPGLAGEEDTGELFF
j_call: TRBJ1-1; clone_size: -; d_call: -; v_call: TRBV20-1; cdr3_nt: TGCAGTGCTAGAGATTCAAGAATCATGAACACTGAAGCTTTCTTT; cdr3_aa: CSARDSRIMNTEAFF
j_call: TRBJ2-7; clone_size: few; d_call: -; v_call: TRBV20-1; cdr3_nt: TGCAGCGCAATCAGGGCGGAGGAGCAGTACTTC; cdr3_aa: CSAIRAEEQYF
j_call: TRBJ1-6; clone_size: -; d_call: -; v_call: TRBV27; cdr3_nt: TGTGCCAGCAGTTTGGGGGGCTATAATTCACCCCTCCACTTT; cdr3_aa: CASSLGGYNSPLHF
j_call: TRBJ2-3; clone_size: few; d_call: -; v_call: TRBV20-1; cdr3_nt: TGCAGGGCTCCAGATACGCAGTATTTT; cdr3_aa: CRAPDTQYF
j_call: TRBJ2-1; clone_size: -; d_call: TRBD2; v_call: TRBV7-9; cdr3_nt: TGTGCCAGCAGCTTAATTTCCGGGGGAAGGGTAGCGGGGTGGAATGAGCAGTTCTTC; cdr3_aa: CASSLISGGRVAGWNEQFF
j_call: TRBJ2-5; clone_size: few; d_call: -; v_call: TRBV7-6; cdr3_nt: TGTGCCAGCAGCCAGGGGGTGTTAGCGGGATCCTCCCAAGAGACCCAGTACTTC; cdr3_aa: CASSQGVLAGSSQETQYF
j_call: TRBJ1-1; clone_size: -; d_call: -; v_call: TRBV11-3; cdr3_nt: TGTGCCAGCAGCGTCCAACGGGGGATGAACACTGAAGCTTTCTTT; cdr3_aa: CASSVQRGMNTEAFF
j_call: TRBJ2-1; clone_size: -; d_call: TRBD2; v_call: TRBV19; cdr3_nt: TGTGCCAGTAGTATATCCGGGACTAGCGGGAGGAGGGAATACAATGAGCAGTTCTTC; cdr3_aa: CASSISGTSGRREYNEQFF
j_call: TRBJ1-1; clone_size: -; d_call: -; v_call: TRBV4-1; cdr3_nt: TGCGCCAGCAGCCAAGATAGAGGGCAGGGGAACACTGAAGCTTTCTTT; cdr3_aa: CASSQDRGQGNTEAFF
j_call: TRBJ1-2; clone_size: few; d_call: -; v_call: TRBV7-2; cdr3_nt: TGTGCCAGCAGCTTAGGAATTGGCAGAGCCACTAACTATGGCTACACCTTC; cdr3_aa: CASSLGIGRATNYGYTF
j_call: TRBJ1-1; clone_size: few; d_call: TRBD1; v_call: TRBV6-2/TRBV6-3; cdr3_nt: TGTGCCAGCAGTTACCCCACTCACTCGGGGACAGGGTGGGGCACTGAAGCTTTCTTT; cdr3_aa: CASSYPTHSGTGWGTEAFF
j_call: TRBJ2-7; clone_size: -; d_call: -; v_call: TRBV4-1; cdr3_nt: TGCGCCAGCAGCCACCCCCCCAGGGGCACAAGCTCCTACGAGCAGTACTTC; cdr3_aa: CASSHPPRGTSSYEQYF
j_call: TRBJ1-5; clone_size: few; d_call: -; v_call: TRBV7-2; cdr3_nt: TGTGCCAGCAGCCCTCCGAATCAGCCCCAGCATTTT; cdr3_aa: CASSPPNQPQHF
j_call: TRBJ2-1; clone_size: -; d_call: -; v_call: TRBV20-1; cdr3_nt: TGCAGTGCTGGATGGACAGACAATGAGCAGTTCTTC; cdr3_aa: CSAGWTDNEQFF
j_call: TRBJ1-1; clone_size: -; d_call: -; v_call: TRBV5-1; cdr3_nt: TGCGCCAGCAGTTTCGACAGTGGCGGAGCTTTCTTT; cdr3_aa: CASSFDSGGAFF
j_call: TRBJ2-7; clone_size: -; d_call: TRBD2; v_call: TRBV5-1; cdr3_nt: TGCGCCAGCAGCTTGGTGACTAGCGGGAGTTACGAGCAGTACTTC; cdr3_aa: CASSLVTSGSYEQYF
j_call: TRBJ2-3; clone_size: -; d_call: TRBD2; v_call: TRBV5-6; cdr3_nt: TGTGCCAGCAGCTTTAGCGGGAGGGCGGCAGATACGCAGTATTTT; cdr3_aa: CASSFSGRAADTQYF
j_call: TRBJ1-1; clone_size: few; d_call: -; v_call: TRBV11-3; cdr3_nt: TGTGCCAGCAGTCTCGGGGGAGGCCGCGCTGAAGCTTTCTTT; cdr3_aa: CASSLGGGRAEAFF
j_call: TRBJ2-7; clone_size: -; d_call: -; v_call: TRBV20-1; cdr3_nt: TGCAGTGCTAGTGTCGGGTCAGGCGCTTCCTACGAGCAGTACTTC; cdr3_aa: CSASVGSGASYEQYF
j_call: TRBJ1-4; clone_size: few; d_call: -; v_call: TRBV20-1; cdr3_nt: TGCAGTGCTAGTTTGGACTCAACTAATGAAAAACTGTTTTTT; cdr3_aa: CSASLDSTNEKLFF
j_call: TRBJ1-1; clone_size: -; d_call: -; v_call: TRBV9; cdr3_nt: TGTGCCAGCAGCGTAGCAGGGGTCGACACTGAAGCTTTCTTT; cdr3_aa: CASSVAGVDTEAFF
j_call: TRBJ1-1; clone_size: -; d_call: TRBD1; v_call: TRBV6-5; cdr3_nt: TGTGCCAGCAGTTACTCAGGGACAGTGAACACTGAAGCTTTCTTT; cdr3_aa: CASSYSGTVNTEAFF
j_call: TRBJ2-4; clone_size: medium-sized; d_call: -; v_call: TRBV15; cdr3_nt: TGTGCCACCAGCGGAGACAGGAAACTAGCCAAAAACATTCAGTACTTC; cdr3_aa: CATSGDRKLAKNIQYF
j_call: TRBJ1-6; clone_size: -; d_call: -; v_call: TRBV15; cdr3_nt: TGTGCCACCAGCCCGAGATCGGGGGCTGGATCACCCCTCCACTTT; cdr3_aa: CATSPRSGAGSPLHF
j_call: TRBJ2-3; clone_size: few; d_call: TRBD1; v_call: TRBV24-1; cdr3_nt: TGTGCCACCAGTGATTTGCGGGACAGGCAGTCGGGTACGCAGTATTTT; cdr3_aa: CATSDLRDRQSGTQYF
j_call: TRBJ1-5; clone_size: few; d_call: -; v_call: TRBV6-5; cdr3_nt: TGTGCCAGCAGTTACTCCTTAGATCAGCCCCAGCATTTT; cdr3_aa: CASSYSLDQPQHF
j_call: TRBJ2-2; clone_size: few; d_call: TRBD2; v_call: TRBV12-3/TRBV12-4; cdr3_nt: TGTGCCAGCTTCAGGCGGGAGTTTAACACCGGGGAGCTGTTTTTT; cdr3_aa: CASFRREFNTGELFF
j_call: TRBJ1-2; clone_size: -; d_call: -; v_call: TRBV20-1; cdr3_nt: TGCAGTGCTAGAGCTATGGCAGTAGGCTACACCTTC; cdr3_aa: CSARAMAVGYTF
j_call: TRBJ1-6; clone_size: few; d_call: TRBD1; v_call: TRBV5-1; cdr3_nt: TGCGCCAGCAGAACTTACGGGACAGGGAGTTCACCCCTCCACTTT; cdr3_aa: CASRTYGTGSSPLHF
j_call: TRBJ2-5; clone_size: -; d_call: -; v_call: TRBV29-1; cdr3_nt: TGCAGCGCTGCGGATCCGACTACCCAAGAGACCCAGTACTTC; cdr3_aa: CSAADPTTQETQYF
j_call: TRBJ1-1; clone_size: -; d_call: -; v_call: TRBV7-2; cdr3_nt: TGTGCCAGCAGCCAACAGGGTTTCACTGAAGCTTTCTTT; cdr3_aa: CASSQQGFTEAFF
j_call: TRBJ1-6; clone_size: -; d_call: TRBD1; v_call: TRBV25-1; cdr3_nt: TGTGCCAGCTCCGCCGGGACAGGGGGCTTATCACCCCTCCACTTT; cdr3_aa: CASSAGTGGLSPLHF
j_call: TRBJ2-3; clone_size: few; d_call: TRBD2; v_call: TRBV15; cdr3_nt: TGTGCCACCAGCAGAGGGACTAGCGGCTTCACAGATACGCAGTATTTT; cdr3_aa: CATSRGTSGFTDTQYF
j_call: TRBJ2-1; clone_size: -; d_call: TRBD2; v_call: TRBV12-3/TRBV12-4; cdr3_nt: TGTGCCAGCACCCGGAGCGGGGGGGTGGATGAGCAGTTCTTC; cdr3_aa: CASTRSGGVDEQFF
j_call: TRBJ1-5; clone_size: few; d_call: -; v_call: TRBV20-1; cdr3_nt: TGCAGTGCTAGAGATCCGGGCAGTCGCAATCAGCCCCAGCATTTT; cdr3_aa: CSARDPGSRNQPQHF
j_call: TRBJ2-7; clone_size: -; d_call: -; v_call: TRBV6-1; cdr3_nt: TGTGCCAGCAGTCCGGGACTGCCTTCCTACGAGCAGTACTTC; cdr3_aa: CASSPGLPSYEQYF
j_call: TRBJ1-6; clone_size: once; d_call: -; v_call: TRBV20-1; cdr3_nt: TGCAGTGCTTCAAGGACCGATTTAGGACTCCACTTT; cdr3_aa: CSASRTDLGLHF
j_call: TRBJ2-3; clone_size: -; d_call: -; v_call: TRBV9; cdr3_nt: TGTGCCAGCAGCGACCGGGCCCAAGGTACGCAGTATTTT; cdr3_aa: CASSDRAQGTQYF
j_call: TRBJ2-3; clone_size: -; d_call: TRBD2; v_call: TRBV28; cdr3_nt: TGTGCCAGCAGTTTGGTTTCGGGACTAGCATCCGATACGCAGTATTTT; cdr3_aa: CASSLVSGLASDTQYF
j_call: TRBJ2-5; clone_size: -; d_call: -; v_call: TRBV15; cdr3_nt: TGTGCCACCAGCAGAGGCAGGGCAACAGAGACCCAGTACTTC; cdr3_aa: CATSRGRATETQYF
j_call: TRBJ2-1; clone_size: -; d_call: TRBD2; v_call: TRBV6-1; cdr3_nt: TGTGCCAGCAGTCAGCGGGGGGGAAGTCACAATGAGCAGTTCTTC; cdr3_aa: CASSQRGGSHNEQFF
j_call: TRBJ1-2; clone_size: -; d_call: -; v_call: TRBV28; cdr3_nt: TGTGCCAGCAGTCCCTTAGGCGTTGCCGGCTACACCTTC; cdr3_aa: CASSPLGVAGYTF